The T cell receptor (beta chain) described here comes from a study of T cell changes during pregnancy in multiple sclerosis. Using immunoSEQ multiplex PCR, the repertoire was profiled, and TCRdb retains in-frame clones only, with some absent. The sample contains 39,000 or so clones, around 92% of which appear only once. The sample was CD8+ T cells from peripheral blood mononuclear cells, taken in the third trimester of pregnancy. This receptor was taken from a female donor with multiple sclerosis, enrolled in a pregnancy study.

The CDR3 DNA is TGTGCCAGTAGTAGCAACTTTAATGAAAAACTGTTTTTT. It codes for CASSSNFNEKLFF. V usage is TRBV19 and J usage is TRBJ1-4; D remains unclear. V shed 4 bases and J shed 4 bases, with 7 bases lying between them. The germline V gene encodes CDR1 LNHDA and CDR2 SQIVND (reference sequence). This CDR3 has 13 residues.